This T cell receptor beta chain was recovered during a study of cytomegalovirus exposure and HLA in healthy donors. Whole-study findings and limits: With further analysis later on, most CMV-associated TCR beta chains appeared HLA-restricted.

A note on this clone: Its antigen is currently unknown. At one end, the junction sequence differs from germline, possibly due to a read error.

Nominal health characterized the donors when sampled, though unrecorded immune exposures were likely. In the PCR, 60 Vbeta and 13 Jbeta primers were used. Here immunoSEQ multiplex PCR was the method, and the copy in TCRdb shows in-frame clones only, minus some. The repertoire holds more than 95,000 clones, with approximately 78% as singletons. The CDR3 has 15 residues. The germline V gene encodes CDR1 SSHAT and CDR2 FNYEAQ (reference sequence). The sequence was collected from a middle-aged woman in good health and CMV-seronegative. Sequencing was carried out using PBMCs. The V call is TRBV7-7, the J call TRBJ2-1; the D gene is possibly TRBD1 (5 bases). CDR3 region: CASSPGYLQMDEQFF. The CDR3 coding sequence is TGTGCTAGCAGCCCAGGGTACTTACAAATGGATGAGCAGTTCTTC.